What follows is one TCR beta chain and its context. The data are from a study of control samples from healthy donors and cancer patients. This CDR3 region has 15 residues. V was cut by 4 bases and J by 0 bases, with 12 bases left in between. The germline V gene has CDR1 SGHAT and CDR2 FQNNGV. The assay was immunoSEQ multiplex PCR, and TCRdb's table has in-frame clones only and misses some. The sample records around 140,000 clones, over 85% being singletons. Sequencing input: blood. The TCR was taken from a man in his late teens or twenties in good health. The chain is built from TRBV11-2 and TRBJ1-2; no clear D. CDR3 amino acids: CASSSSLGSNYGYTF. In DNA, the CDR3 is TGTGCCAGCAGCTCCTCACTGGGATCTAACTATGGCTACACCTTC.